This TCR beta chain was identified in a study of blood T cell repertoires in COVID-19. Study-level information: The study drew acute and convalescent COVID-19 samples from the United States, Italy and Spain.

Trimming shortened V by 4 bases and J by 2 bases, and 18 bases separated the two germline ends. Germline V lookup: CDR1 MNHEY, CDR2 SVGEGT. The CDR3 is made up of 17 amino acids. Profiled with immunoSEQ multiplex PCR; TCRdb holds only in-frame clones, not every one. The repertoire holds 200,000 to 250,000 clones, with about 87% as singletons. This rearrangement joins TRBV6-2 or TRBV6-3 to TRBJ1-5; no reliable D call. This receptor was taken from a man in his 60s with acute or convalescent COVID-19. The sequenced sample consisted of peripheral blood. CDR3 protein: CASSSGVRAGGNQPQHF. DNA for the CDR3: TGTGCCAGCAGTTCTGGTGTGAGGGCAGGTGGCAATCAGCCCCAGCATTTT.